One and the same sample provided the 21 T cell receptor beta chains below, sequenced in a study of T cells after yellow fever vaccination. TCRdb used MiXCR to reprocess the 5' RACE reads, holding one entry per CDR3 protein. The data show about 180,000 distinct CDR3 sequences, roughly 6.2% seen once. The source material was CD4+ T cells sorted from PBMCs, sampled on the day of the first yellow fever vaccination. Receptor source: a man aged 18 to 35 who received the YFV17D yellow fever vaccine.

The rearrangement joins TRBV7-2 to TRBJ2-7; 10 positions agree with TRBD2. The junction had 5 bases not matched to a gene; V was cut back by 1 base and J by 5 bases. CDR3 length: 15 residues. Germline V gene data show CDR1 as SGHTA and CDR2 as FQGNSA. The CDR3 nucleotides are TGTGCCAGCAGCTTAGTACAAGCGGGGGGGAACGAGCAGTACTTC. Its translation is CASSLVQAGGNEQYF.

This clonotype occurred a few times. The genes are TRBV19 and TRBJ2-2; D gene unclear. The CDR3 totals 13 residues. Germline CDR1 reads LNHDA; CDR2 reads SQIVND (reference sequence). The V and J ends lost 1 base and 3 bases respectively, with 3 bases between them. CDR3 amino acids: CASSIGYTGELFF. CDR3 sequence (DNA): TGTGCCAGTAGTATAGGATACACCGGGGAGCTGTTTTTT.

CDR3 amino acids: CASSPTGPWYEQYV. The CDR3, as DNA: TGTGCCAGCAGCCCCACAGGGCCCTGGTACGAGCAGTACGTC. The genes are TRBV7-9 and TRBJ2-7; tentatively, D is TRBD1 (6 bases). The V and J ends lost 5 bases and 4 bases respectively, with 15 bases between them. Germline CDR1 and CDR2: SEHNR and FQNEAQ (reference sequence). The CDR3 covers 14 residues.

This clonotype was recorded many times. The CDR3 spells CASTPADRNTEAFF. CDR3 nucleotide sequence: TGTGCCAGCACCCCAGCGGACAGGAACACTGAAGCTTTCTTT. The chain is built from TRBV28 and TRBJ1-1; possible D gene TRBD1, 6 bases. The CDR3 has 14 amino acids. Per germline, CDR1 MDHEN and CDR2 SYDVKM. Trimming took off 7 bases at V and 1 base at J, with 13 bases between the two ends.

This clonotype was observed many times. This sequence joins TRBV11-2 and TRBJ2-1; D is uncertain. The CDR3 is 12 residues long. Germline-derived CDR1 and CDR2 are SGHAT and FQNNGV. V dropped 4 bases and J dropped 5 bases, with 6 bases sitting between them. CDR3 protein: CASSSNDNEQFF. CDR3 in DNA: TGTGCCAGCAGCTCAAACGACAATGAGCAGTTCTTC.

This clonotype showed up many times. The chain combines TRBV5-1 with TRBJ2-7; 11 nucleotides line up with TRBD2. The CDR3 is 16 residues long. Per germline, CDR1 SGHRS and CDR2 YFSETQ. Germline trimming cut 3 bases from V and 1 base from J; bases unmatched to any gene: 6. The CDR3 here is CASSSTSGGVSYEQYF. CDR3 DNA: TGCGCCAGCAGCTCAACTAGCGGGGGAGTTTCCTACGAGCAGTACTTC.

This clonotype was counted between two and nine times. The V and J genes are TRBV5-6 and TRBJ1-2; D perhaps matches TRBD1 (6 bases). The ends were cut back, 4 bases at V and 4 bases at J, with 17 bases in the middle. The CDR3 consists of 15 residues. CDR1 and CDR2 (germline): SGHDT, YYEEEE. The CDR3 bases are TGTGCCAGCAGCCTCGGGCCCGACAGGATCTATGGCTACACCTTC. Protein: CASSLGPDRIYGYTF.

This clonotype was seen only a few times. The chain has TRBV19 and TRBJ2-5, with D perhaps matching TRBD1 (6 bases). This CDR3 has 15 amino acids. Germline assignment: CDR1 LNHDA and CDR2 SQIVND (reference sequence). The V end was cut by 2 bases, the J end by 6 bases, with 16 bases between. CDR3 nucleotide sequence: TGTGCCAGTAGTATATTAAGTGAAGGGGGACAGACCCAGTACTTC. Amino acid sequence: CASSILSEGGQTQYF.

This clonotype turned up a few times. V is TRBV7-9 and J is TRBJ2-5; D perhaps matches TRBD2 (6 bases). CDR1 is SEHNR, CDR2 FQNEAQ, per germline (reference sequence). V lost 5 bases to trimming and J lost 5 bases, with 21 bases between them. This CDR3 has 16 amino acids. The CDR3 nucleotides are TGTGCCAGCAGCCCGCCGCAGAGCGGGTTTAGGGAGACCCAGTACTTC. Its protein is CASSPPQSGFRETQYF.

This clonotype was recorded a few times. The gene calls are TRBV12-3 or TRBV12-4 and TRBJ1-1, with D hard to call. CDR3 length: 16 amino acids. V lost 7 bases and J 1 base, leaving 19 bases between the germline ends. Here the CDR3 reads CASILGWARPNTEAFF. The CDR3 nucleotides read TGTGCCAGCATTCTAGGCTGGGCGCGGCCGAACACTGAAGCTTTCTTT.

This clonotype came up once. The V and J genes are TRBV20-1 and TRBJ1-3; D is unclear. Trimming removed 6 bases at V and 1 base at J, with 10 bases between. This CDR3 spans 13 amino acids. Germline loops: CDR1 DFQATT, CDR2 SNEGSKA (reference sequence). The CDR3 spells CSAPGASGNTIYF. As DNA, the CDR3 is TGCAGTGCGCCAGGAGCGTCTGGAAACACCATATATTTT.

There are a few counts of this clonotype. The V call is TRBV19, the J call TRBJ2-2; D gene unclear. V shed 9 bases and J shed 5 bases, with 16 bases lying between them. Germline V CDR1 and CDR2: LNHDA, SQIVND (reference sequence). This CDR3 has 14 amino acids. This CDR3 reads CASRNNVETGELFF. CDR3 coding DNA: TGTGCCAGCCGGAATAACGTCGAGACCGGGGAGCTGTTTTTT.

In this sample, this clonotype turned up a few times. The rearrangement links TRBV6-2 or TRBV6-3 to TRBJ2-7; the D gene could be TRBD1 or TRBD2 (6 bases each). The CDR3 is 16 residues long. Trimming removed 6 bases from V and 6 bases from J, with 24 bases in between. From germline, CDR1 is MNHEY and CDR2 SVGEGT. CDR3 sequence reads: CASSDPQGQGTVEQYV. Written as DNA, the CDR3 is TGTGCCAGCAGCGACCCGCAGGGGCAGGGGACTGTCGAGCAGTACGTC.

This clonotype has a handful of counts. This chain links TRBV9 with TRBJ2-5; D not certain. Trimming removed 0 bases from V and 2 bases from J, with 5 bases in between. Per the germline V gene, CDR1 is SGDLS and CDR2 is YYNGEE. This CDR3 contains 13 residues. The chain's CDR3 is CASSVDKQETQYF. The DNA of the CDR3 is TGTGCCAGCAGCGTAGACAAACAAGAGACCCAGTACTTC.

This clonotype was counted only a few times. The chain links TRBV15 to TRBJ1-2, with a tentative D call TRBD1 (5 bases). Germline V CDR1 and CDR2: LNHNV, YYDKDF (reference sequence). Trimming pared 1 base from V and 7 bases from J, leaving 13 bases between. The CDR3 runs to 14 residues. CDR3 amino acids: CATSRAIGARGYTF. The DNA for the CDR3 is TGTGCCACCAGCAGAGCAATCGGGGCGCGTGGCTACACCTTC.

Ten or more counts support this clonotype. The rearrangement joins TRBV2 to TRBJ1-1; weak D call: TRBD1 (5 bases). The CDR3 sequence is 14 residues long. V lost 8 bases to trimming and J lost 5 bases, with 18 bases between them. Germline V gene sequence: CDR1 SNHLY, CDR2 FYNNEI. The CDR3 nucleotides read TGTGCCAGCGCCACAGGCCCCTCGGGAACTGAAGCTTTCTTT. Its translation: CASATGPSGTEAFF.

This clonotype has at least ten counts. The V call is TRBV6-5, the J call TRBJ2-7; 7 bases align to TRBD1. J lost 4 bases, V lost 0 bases, and 6 bases had no gene match. Per the germline V gene, CDR1 is MNHEY and CDR2 is SVGAGI. This CDR3 region has 15 residues. The chain's CDR3 is CASSYSGDSRYEQYF. The CDR3 bases are TGTGCCAGCAGTTACTCAGGGGACAGTCGTTACGAGCAGTACTTC.

The chain is built from TRBV4-1 and TRBJ1-6; D gene ambiguous. Trimming removed 0 bases from V and 8 bases from J, with 14 bases in between. Germline CDR1 MGHRA, CDR2 YSYEKL. The CDR3 consists of 16 residues. CDR3 coding DNA: TGCGCCAGCAGCCAAGAAGCCGGGCCAAACTATTCACCCCTCCACTTT. Its translation is CASSQEAGPNYSPLHF.

This clonotype was recorded at least ten times. This chain joins TRBV4-3 and TRBJ1-1; perhaps TRBD1 as D (6 bases). The ends were cut back, 4 bases at V and 1 base at J, with 13 bases in the middle. The CDR3 contains 15 residues. Per the germline V gene, CDR1 is LGHNA and CDR2 is YSLEER. This CDR3 is CASSRNRARNTEAFF. Here the CDR3 DNA reads TGCGCCAGCAGCCGAAACAGGGCTAGGAACACTGAAGCTTTCTTT.

The chain is built from TRBV5-5 and TRBJ2-3, with unresolved D. The ends were cut back, 0 bases at V and 4 bases at J, with 9 bases in the middle. The CDR3 contains 14 residues. Germline V gene data show CDR1 as SGHKS and CDR2 as YYEKEE (reference sequence). The CDR3, as DNA: TGTGCCAGCAGCTTGGTCCGGATAGCAGATACGCAGTATTTT. It is translated as CASSLVRIADTQYF.

This clonotype was counted a few times. The chain combines TRBV18 with TRBJ1-1; tentatively, D is TRBD1 (6 bases). Germline V lookup: CDR1 KGHSH, CDR2 LQKENI. CDR3 length: 15 amino acids. V dropped 0 bases and J dropped 0 bases, with 8 bases sitting between them. This chain's CDR3 is CASSPPQGLNTEAFF. The CDR3, as DNA: TGTGCCAGCTCACCACCGCAGGGGCTGAACACTGAAGCTTTCTTT. The full variable domain, rest sourced from reference TRBV18 and TRBJ1-1, is NAGVMQNPRHLVRRRGQEARLRCSPMKGHSHVYWYRQLPEEGLKFMVYLQKENIIDESGMPKERFSAEFPKEGPSILRIQQVVRGDSAAYFCASSPPQGLNTEAFFGQGTRLTVV.